This T cell receptor beta chain was recovered during a study of shared clonotypes between healthy human individuals. Study-wide points: Among the subsets, naive ones generally showed larger estimated richness than memory ones.

In the case of this clone: The target antigen is unknown.

In germline, CDR1 is GTSNPN, CDR2 SVGIG (reference sequence). The V end lost 7 bases, the J end lost 1 base, and 21 bases lay between the germline ends. There are 16 residues in the CDR3. Sorted-subset replicate PCRs used about 180 ng DNA, around 27,000 T cell genomes. Sequencing was performed with immunoSEQ multiplex PCR; in TCRdb, only in-frame clones are kept and a portion is missing. The sample includes more than 2,000,000 clones, around nine tenths of them seen just once. The chain carries TRBV30 and TRBJ2-3, with D perhaps TRBD1 (6 bases). The material sequenced was naive CD4+ T cells sorted from blood. Subset noted: CD45RA+ positively selected. The source is a man aged 18 to 35 in good health. Here the CDR3 DNA reads TGTGCCTCATTCCCCCAGGGGAGCGGTCGCACAGATACGCAGTATTTT. Translated, it gives CASFPQGSGRTDTQYF.